One and the same sample provided the 8 T cell receptor beta chains below, sequenced in a study of preoperative IRX-2 immunotherapy in early breast cancer. Treatment given: preoperative locoregional IRX-2 cytokine immunotherapy. Sequenced by immunoSEQ multiplex PCR; TCRdb stores in-frame clones only, minus some. The sample includes 43,000 or so clones, about 95% of them seen just once. Specimen: tumor tissue, collected after IRX-2 immunotherapy. The receptors here all came from a human donor with breast cancer.

This clone was seen a single time. The DNA for the CDR3 is TGTGCCAGCACCACCCGGAGGGGGTACTACGAGCAGTACTTC. This gives the protein CASTTRRGYYEQYF. The chain employs TRBV5-8 and TRBJ2-7; perhaps D is TRBD1 or TRBD2 (6 bases each). CDR3 length equals 14 residues. Trimming removed 6 bases from V and 3 bases from J, with 16 bases in between. Germline V CDR1 and CDR2: SGHTS, YDEGEE.

V and J are TRBV7-3 and TRBJ2-2; no definite D call. The germline V gene encodes CDR1 SGHTA and CDR2 FQGTGA. V was cut by 0 bases and J by 4 bases, with 0 bases left in between. This CDR3 spans 12 amino acids. The CDR3 is CASSLTTGELFF. CDR3 nucleotides: TGTGCCAGCAGCTTAACCACCGGGGAGCTGTTTTTT.

CDR3 sequence (DNA): TGTGCCAGCAGCAAAGGGCCGTTGGGGAACACCGGGGAGCTGTTTTTT. Translated, it gives CASSKGPLGNTGELFF. J is TRBJ2-2 and V is TRBV7-7; D uncertain. Trimming shortened V by 5 bases and J by 1 base, and 14 bases separated the two germline ends. Germline V CDR1 and CDR2: SSHAT, FNYEAQ (reference sequence). The CDR3 has 16 residues.

The chain combines TRBV11-2 with TRBJ2-7; a possible D gene is TRBD1 (9 bases). The V and J ends lost 4 bases and 5 bases respectively, with 27 bases between them. The CDR3 is 18 residues long. The germline CDR1 and CDR2 sequences are SGHAT and FQNNGV. CDR3 protein: CASSYGTGKAGAGDEQYF. Here the CDR3 DNA reads TGTGCCAGCAGCTACGGGACAGGGAAAGCGGGAGCCGGCGACGAGCAGTACTTC.

This chain joins TRBV7-3 and TRBJ2-1, with 12 positions matching TRBD2. The V segment lost 3 bases and the J segment 4 bases; nucleotides outside the gene matches: 1. The CDR3 loop spans 15 amino acids. Germline loops: CDR1 SGHTA, CDR2 FQGTGA. CDR3 coding DNA: TGTGCCAGCAGCTTGGGGACTAGCGGGTACAATGAGCAGTTCTTC. Translated: CASSLGTSGYNEQFF. Drawing the rest from reference TRBV7-3 and TRBJ2-1, the complete variable domain is GAGVSQTPSNKVTEKGKYVELRCDPISGHTALYWYRQSLGQGPEFLIYFQGTGAADDSGLPNDRFFAVRPEGSVSTLKIQRTERGDSAVYLCASSLGTSGYNEQFFGPGTRLTVL.

This chain links TRBV15 with TRBJ2-7; 12 bases align to TRBD2. CDR3 size: 15 residues. The germline CDR1 and CDR2 sequences are LNHNV and YYDKDF (reference sequence). V trimming: 3 bases; J trimming: 1 base; junction bases outside the gene matches: 1. CDR3 amino acids: CATSRTSGGSYEQYF. The CDR3 DNA follows: TGTGCCACCAGCAGGACTAGCGGGGGATCCTACGAGCAGTACTTC.

The rearrangement uses TRBV7-2 and TRBJ2-7, with D possibly being TRBD1 (5 bases). Looked up from germline, CDR1 is SGHTA and CDR2 is FQGNSA. The CDR3 runs 13 residues. Trimming removed 2 bases at V and 9 bases at J, with 14 bases between. The CDR3 bases are TGTGCCAGCAGCTTAATGGGTCAAAGGGGGCAGTACTTC. Translating it yields CASSLMGQRGQYF.

The J gene is TRBJ2-1, the V gene TRBV5-4, with TRBD2 matching over 7 bases. V dropped 2 bases and J dropped 5; count of bases not matched to a gene: 1. Germline V gene lookup returns CDR1 SGHNT and CDR2 YYREEE (reference sequence). The CDR3 covers 13 residues. CDR3 bases: TGTGCCAGCAGCTTTACTAGCGACAATGAGCAGTTCTTC. Its protein is CASSFTSDNEQFF. Complete variable domain (other parts from reference TRBV5-4 and TRBJ2-1): ETGVTQSPTHLIKTRGQQVTLRCSSQSGHNTVSWYQQALGQGPQFIFQYYREEENGRGNFPPRFSGLQFPNYSSELNVNALELDDSALYLCASSFTSDNEQFFGPGTRLTVL.